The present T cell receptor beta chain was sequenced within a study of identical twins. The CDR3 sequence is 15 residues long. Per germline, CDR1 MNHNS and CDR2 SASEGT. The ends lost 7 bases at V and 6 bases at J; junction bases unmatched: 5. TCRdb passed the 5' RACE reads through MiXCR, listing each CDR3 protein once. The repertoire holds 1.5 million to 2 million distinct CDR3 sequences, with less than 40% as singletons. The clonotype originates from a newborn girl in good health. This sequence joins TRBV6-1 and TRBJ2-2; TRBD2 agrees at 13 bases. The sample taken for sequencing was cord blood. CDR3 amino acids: CASKRTSGSAGELFF. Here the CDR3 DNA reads TGTGCCAGCAAGAGGACTAGCGGGAGTGCCGGGGAGCTGTTTTTT.